This is a list of T cell receptor beta chains from one sample in a study of molecular identifiers for immune sequencing clone quantification. TCRdb analysed the PCR reads with MiXCR anew, one entry per CDR3 protein. The table shows approximately 500,000 distinct CDR3 sequences, with 25% occurring only once. The sample consisted of naive CD8+ T cells from blood, with Jurkat cell RNA spiked in. These TCRs come from a human donor in good health. Some libraries in this study had Jurkat cell RNA spiked in. CDR3s include the opening cysteine and the closing phenylalanine or tryptophan. The D gene is left open where the match is weak. Some rows mark clone size as missing; the rest say once, few, many or name a class of expanded clone.

CDR3 DNA,CDR3 protein,clone size,CDR3 length,J gene,V gene,D gene
TGTGCCAGCAGCGTAGAGGGACAGAACACAGATACGCAGTATTTT,CASSVEGQNTDTQYF,few,15,TRBJ2-3,TRBV9,TRBD1
TGTGCCAGCAGTTACTCGAGAATACGAGACCCAGAGCAGTTCTTC,CASSYSRIRDPEQFF,NA,15,TRBJ2-1,TRBV6-6,NA
TGCAGCGTGTTGGGGGGACAGGGATACTCCTACGAGCAGTACTTC,CSVLGGQGYSYEQYF,NA,15,TRBJ2-7,TRBV29-1,TRBD1
TGTGCCAGCAGTCCCCTAAATACAGGCTCTAAGGAGCATTTT,CASSPLNTGSKEHF,NA,14,TRBJ2-3,TRBV27,NA
TGTGCCTGGAGTGAAAGCGGGAGCACAGATACGCAGTATTTT,CAWSESGSTDTQYF,few,14,TRBJ2-3,TRBV30,NA
TGCAGTGCTAGAGAAGGCACGCCGGGGCCTGGTCAGCCCCAGCATTTT,CSAREGTPGPGQPQHF,many,16,TRBJ1-5,TRBV20-1,NA
TGTGCCAGCAGCTCAATCGGACTAGCGGTCTACCAAGAGACCCAGTACTTC,CASSSIGLAVYQETQYF,few,17,TRBJ2-5,TRBV28,TRBD2
TGTGCCACCAGTGACATAGCGGGAGAAGGAAGTGAGCAGTTCTTC,CATSDIAGEGSEQFF,many,15,TRBJ2-1,TRBV24-1,TRBD2
TGCGCCAGCAGCCAAACTAACAGGTATCCGCAGTATTTT,CASSQTNRYPQYF,few,13,TRBJ2-3,TRBV4-3,NA
TGTGCCAGCAGTATCGATGGACAGGGTTTATACTATGGCTACACCTTC,CASSIDGQGLYYGYTF,NA,16,TRBJ1-2,TRBV2,TRBD1
TGTGCCTGGAGTGCCCGGGACTGGCAAGAGACCCAGTACTTC,CAWSARDWQETQYF,many,14,TRBJ2-5,TRBV30,NA
TGTGCCAGCAGCTTAGCAGGGATACCCTCCGAGCAGTACTTC,CASSLAGIPSEQYF,few,14,TRBJ2-7,TRBV7-9,NA
TGTGCCAGCAGCCACCCGACTAGCGGGAGCCCCGACGAGCAGTACTTC,CASSHPTSGSPDEQYF,many,16,TRBJ2-7,TRBV3-1,TRBD2
TGTGCCAGCAGTGAAGGGGCTGCAACTAATGAAAAACTGTTTTTT,CASSEGAATNEKLFF,many,15,TRBJ1-4,TRBV2,NA
TGTGCCAGCATCCACCGCCAAGGAGGGTCCTACGAGCAGTACTTC,CASIHRQGGSYEQYF,NA,15,TRBJ2-7,TRBV6-5,NA
TGTGCCAGCAGCCTACCGGGACACATCTACGAGCAGTACTTC,CASSLPGHIYEQYF,many,14,TRBJ2-7,TRBV7-9,NA
TGCAGTGCAACAGGGGAGGATCAGCCCCAGCATTTT,CSATGEDQPQHF,many,12,TRBJ1-5,TRBV20-1,TRBD1
TGTGCCACCGAGACAGAGGCCCGATCCTACGAGCAGTACTTC,CATETEARSYEQYF,many,14,TRBJ2-7,TRBV6-2/TRBV6-3,NA
TGTGCCAGCAGTTTAAGGTCAGGGGGCGAAGATACGCAGTATTTT,CASSLRSGGEDTQYF,few,15,TRBJ2-3,TRBV27,TRBD1
TGTGCCAGCGGCCTACAGAGTTCTGAAGCTTTCTTT,CASGLQSSEAFF,NA,12,TRBJ1-1,TRBV7-8,NA
TGTGCCAGCAGTTTTCAGACGGCTCCCGGAGCGCCCCCGTACTTC,CASSFQTAPGAPPYF,once,15,TRBJ2-5,TRBV2,NA
TGTGCCAGCAGTTTAAGGGGGTACTCGTACACAGATACGCAGTATTTT,CASSLRGYSYTDTQYF,NA,16,TRBJ2-3,TRBV27,NA
TGTGCCAGCAGTTTATCTTTTAGCGGGCTGCACGAGCAGTACTTC,CASSLSFSGLHEQYF,NA,15,TRBJ2-7,TRBV27,TRBD2
TGTGCCAGCAGAGATTTCGGACAGCCGCAAGAGACCCAGTACTTC,CASRDFGQPQETQYF,many,15,TRBJ2-5,TRBV6-6,NA
TGTGCCTGCAGCTTGGAAGCTTCTCAGCCCCAGCATTTT,CACSLEASQPQHF,NA,13,TRBJ1-5,TRBV5-3,NA
TGTGCCAGCAGTTTCACAGGGGCCTACGCGCAGTACTTC,CASSFTGAYAQYF,NA,13,TRBJ2-7,TRBV6-5,TRBD1
TGCGCCAGCATTACGGACCGGTTTAGCAATCAGCCCCAGCATTTT,CASITDRFSNQPQHF,few,15,TRBJ1-5,TRBV10-1,NA
TGTGCCAGCAGTCCGGACAGGGGGCCTAGCACTGAAGCTTTCTTT,CASSPDRGPSTEAFF,NA,15,TRBJ1-1,TRBV27,TRBD1
TGTGCCAGCAGCCCCGCTGGCGGGGCGACTTATAATGAGCAGTCCTTC,CASSPAGGATYNEQSF,NA,16,TRBJ2-1,TRBV7-9,NA
TGCGCCAGCAGCCCGGGGGACAGGCCCTACGAGCAGTACTTC,CASSPGDRPYEQYF,NA,14,TRBJ2-7,TRBV4-1,TRBD1
TGTGCCAGCAGTTACCAGGGACTTTCCTACGAGCAGTACTTC,CASSYQGLSYEQYF,NA,14,TRBJ2-7,TRBV27,NA
TGCAGTGCTAGAGAACGGGGGCGCTACGAGCAGTACTTC,CSARERGRYEQYF,few,13,TRBJ2-7,TRBV20-1,NA
TGTGCCAGCAGCCAACTTTCTCTGGTAGGCAGCACAGATACGCAGTATTTT,CASSQLSLVGSTDTQYF,NA,17,TRBJ2-3,TRBV3-1,NA
TGCAGTGCTAGGACACTAGCGGGGGGGATTAATGAGCAGTTCTTC,CSARTLAGGINEQFF,few,15,TRBJ2-1,TRBV20-1,TRBD2
TGTGCCAGCAGTTGCTCGAGGATTCCCTACAAAAACATTCAGTACTTC,CASSCSRIPYKNIQYF,few,16,TRBJ2-4,TRBV6-2/TRBV6-3,NA
TGCGCCAGCAGCCAGATGTATGCTGGGGACTCCTACGAGCAGTACTTC,CASSQMYAGDSYEQYF,few,16,TRBJ2-7,TRBV4-3,NA
TGCGCCAGCAGCCAAGATAGGGGCGATTCCTACAATGAGCAGTTCTTC,CASSQDRGDSYNEQFF,once,16,TRBJ2-1,TRBV4-3,NA
TGTGCCTGGAGTGGGGGACAGGGGCCAAACTTC,CAWSGGQGPNF,few,11,TRBJ2-7,TRBV30,TRBD1
TGTGCCAGCAGCCCTACAGAGTACACTGAAGCTTTCTTT,CASSPTEYTEAFF,NA,13,TRBJ1-1,TRBV5-6,NA
TGTGCCAGCAGCTTAGGAGGGGGGGCTGAATTTGCCGGGGCCAACGTCCTGACTTTC,CASSLGGGAEFAGANVLTF,few,19,TRBJ2-6,TRBV7-6,NA
TGTGCCAGCAGCTCCTTCGTCGGGAGGGTGGAGACCCAGTACTTC,CASSSFVGRVETQYF,many,15,TRBJ2-5,TRBV7-9,TRBD2
TGTGCCAGTAAGTTTGGGACGGATTATAGCAATCAGCCCCAGCATTTT,CASKFGTDYSNQPQHF,few,16,TRBJ1-5,TRBV19,NA
TGTGCCAGTAGTCAGACAGTCGCTCTCAAATCAGAGTTCTTC,CASSQTVALKSEFF,few,14,TRBJ2-1,TRBV19,NA
TGTGCCAGCAGCCCTGGACAGGGGGAACAGCCCCAGCATTTT,CASSPGQGEQPQHF,many,14,TRBJ1-5,TRBV7-6,TRBD1
TGTGCCAGCAGCTCGGGACTAGCGATTGAGACCCAGTACTTC,CASSSGLAIETQYF,NA,14,TRBJ2-5,TRBV7-9,TRBD2
TGTGCCAGCAGCTGGGGGCTACACGAGGGAAGCCCCTACAATGAGCAGTTCTTC,CASSWGLHEGSPYNEQFF,NA,18,TRBJ2-1,TRBV28,NA
TGCAGTGCTAGTTTAGCACAGACGCCCTCCTACGAGCAGTACTTC,CSASLAQTPSYEQYF,NA,15,TRBJ2-7,TRBV20-1,NA
TGCGCCAGCAGCCAAGACTTGCGGACAGGGGGGGTCAATGAGCAGTTCTTC,CASSQDLRTGGVNEQFF,NA,17,TRBJ2-1,TRBV4-3,TRBD1
TGTGCCAGCAGTTACTCGGGCGGGCTCCTGGAAGAGCAGTACTTC,CASSYSGGLLEEQYF,many,15,TRBJ2-7,TRBV6-5,NA
TGTGCCAGCGCCCCCGGCGGGGATGAGCAGTACTTC,CASAPGGDEQYF,NA,12,TRBJ2-7,TRBV11-2,NA
TGTGCCAGCAGTGAAGAAATGGGTAATGAGCAGTTCTTC,CASSEEMGNEQFF,NA,13,TRBJ2-1,TRBV6-1,NA